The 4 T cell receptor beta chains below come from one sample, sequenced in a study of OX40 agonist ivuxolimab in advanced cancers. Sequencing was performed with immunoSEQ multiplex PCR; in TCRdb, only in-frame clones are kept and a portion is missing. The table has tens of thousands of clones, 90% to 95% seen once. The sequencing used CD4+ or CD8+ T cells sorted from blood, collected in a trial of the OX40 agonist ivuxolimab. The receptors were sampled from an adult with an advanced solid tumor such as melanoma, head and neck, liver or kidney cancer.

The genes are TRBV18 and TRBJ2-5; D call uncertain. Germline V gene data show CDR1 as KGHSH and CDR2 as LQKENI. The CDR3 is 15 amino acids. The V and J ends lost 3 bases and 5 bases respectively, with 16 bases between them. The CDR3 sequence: CASSPTYDRAETQYF. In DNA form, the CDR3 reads TGTGCCAGCTCACCCACCTATGATCGGGCTGAGACCCAGTACTTC.

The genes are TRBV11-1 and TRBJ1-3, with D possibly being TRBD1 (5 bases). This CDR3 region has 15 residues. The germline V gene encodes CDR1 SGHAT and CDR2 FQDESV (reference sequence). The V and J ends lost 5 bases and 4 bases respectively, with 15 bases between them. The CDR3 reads CASSRDEGAGNTIYF. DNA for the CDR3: TGTGCCAGCAGCCGGGACGAAGGTGCCGGAAACACCATATATTTT.

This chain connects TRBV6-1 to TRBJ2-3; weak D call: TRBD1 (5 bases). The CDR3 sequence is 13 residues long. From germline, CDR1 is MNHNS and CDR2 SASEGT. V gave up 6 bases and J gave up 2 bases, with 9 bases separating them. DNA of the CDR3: TGTGCCAGCAGGGCAGGGTCCACAGATACGCAGTATTTT. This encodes CASRAGSTDTQYF.

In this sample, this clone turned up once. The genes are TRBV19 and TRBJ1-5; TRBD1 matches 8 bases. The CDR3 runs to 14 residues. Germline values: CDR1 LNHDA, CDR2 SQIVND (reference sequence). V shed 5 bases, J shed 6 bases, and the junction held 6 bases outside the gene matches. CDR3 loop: CASSVTGGGQPQHF. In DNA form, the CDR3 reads TGTGCCAGTAGTGTTACAGGGGGAGGTCAGCCCCAGCATTTT.